Below, one TCR beta chain is given with its context. What it binds is unknown. Germline loops: CDR1 MGHRA, CDR2 YSYEKL. The ends were cut back, 0 bases at V and 6 bases at J, with 9 bases in the middle. This CDR3 comprises 15 residues. The data were obtained in a study of graft-versus-host responses after intestinal transplantation. Background on the study: All recipients were transplanted with multivisceral, liver-intestinal, or isolated intestinal grafts. Once they had received anti-thymocyte globulin induction, all recipients took tacrolimus and steroids for around three years.

Libraries were prepared by immunoSEQ multiplex PCR; TCRdb keeps only in-frame clonotypes and omits some of them. The table shows tens of thousands of clones, with around 82% occurring only once. Findings and caveats of the study: In recipient marrow, GvH clones were found, and some appeared first in ileum or blood. Within the allografts of patients who had graft-donor T cell macrochimerism, graft-versus-host to host-versus-graft clonal ratios were high.

The sample here was unstimulated CD8+ T cells sorted from spleen or lymph node cells, taken before transplant. This TCR was sampled from a human donor who was the organ donor for an intestinal transplant. This chain connects TRBV4-1 to TRBJ1-6; D unclear. CDR3 sequence (DNA): TGCGCCAGCAGCCAAGACCCAGGCGGTAATTCACCCCTCCACTTT. Translated: CASSQDPGGNSPLHF.